The clone carrying this T cell receptor (beta chain) occurred many times. The antigen is unknown. V was cut by 5 bases and J by 4 bases, with 11 bases left in between. This CDR3 is 13 amino acids long. Germline V lookup: CDR1 SGHAT, CDR2 FQDESV (reference sequence). Through Arm-PCR of CDR3 regions and iRepertoire HTBI primers, TCR beta libraries were built. One entry per CDR3 protein, called by TCRdb with MiXCR from the multiplex PCR reads. The data show roughly 700,000 distinct CDR3 sequences, with about 30% seen just once and around 42% held by the top ten. This sample stems from a study of regulatory T cells in long-lasting Graves disease. Whole-study results and caveats: Persistent-disease Graves' patients showed less TCR diversity than new cases. Peripheral blood was the sole material, not thyroid tissue.

Indicated time point: persistent/refractory GD, antithyroid drugs over 5 years with positive TRAb. Scientists built the TCR library using RNA that was extracted from PBMCs. As collected, the peripheral blood samples measured 7.5 to 10 milliliters each and went into EDTA tubes. The specimen was peripheral blood mononuclear cells (PBMCs), collected when the disease was refractory, from a patient treated with antithyroid drugs. The TCR was taken from a female donor with Graves disease. V is TRBV11-1 and J is TRBJ1-1; D perhaps matches TRBD1 (5 bases). The CDR3 DNA follows: TGTGCCAGCAGCCCAGGGCGAAGCACTGAAGCTTTCTTT. Translation: CASSPGRSTEAFF. The whole variable domain, remainder taken from reference TRBV11-1 and TRBJ1-1, is EAEVAQSPRYKITEKSQAVAFWCDPISGHATLYWYRQILGQGPELLVQFQDESVVDDSQLPKDRFSAERLKGVDSTLKIQPAELGDSAMYLCASSPGRSTEAFFGQGTRLTVV.